These 19 T cell receptor beta chains share one sample of origin, sequenced in a study of T cell responses to AZD1222 COVID-19 vaccine. Some clones are missing from TCRdb's copy, which holds only in-frame ones; the method was immunoSEQ multiplex PCR. Of 70,000 to 95,000 clones listed, roughly nine tenths were seen once; the top ten hold 2.8%. The starting material was peripheral blood, obtained on day 0 of MenACWY control vaccination. These receptors came from an adult in good health.

This chain joins TRBV7-2 and TRBJ2-7, with TRBD1 identical over 10 bases. The CDR3 consists of 15 residues. Unmatched junction bases numbered 5, after V lost 4 bases and J lost 2 bases. The V gene's germline CDR1 is SGHTA and CDR2 FQGNSA. The CDR3 region is CASSSRTGGAYEQYF. The CDR3 bases are TGTGCCAGCAGCTCCCGGACAGGGGGAGCCTACGAGCAGTACTTC.

This rearrangement joins TRBV10-2 to TRBJ2-2; D is perhaps TRBD1 (5 bases). The CDR3 covers 14 residues. Trimming shortened V by 4 bases and J by 5 bases, and 11 bases separated the two germline ends. CDR1 is WSHSY and CDR2 is SAAADI in the germline V gene. The CDR3 is CASSVGARTGELFF. CDR3 in DNA: TGCGCCAGCAGTGTAGGGGCAAGAACCGGGGAGCTGTTTTTT.

In its sample, this clone was seen a few times. The rearrangement links TRBV7-9 to TRBJ1-6; TRBD1 matches 8 bases. Germline assignment: CDR1 SEHNR and CDR2 FQNEAQ (reference sequence). The CDR3 has 14 amino acids. J was trimmed by 8 bases and V by 2 bases; bases with no gene match: 2. The CDR3 coding sequence is TGTGCCAGCAGCTTACGACAGGGGTATTCACCCCTCCACTTT. Protein sequence: CASSLRQGYSPLHF.

J is TRBJ1-6 and V is TRBV5-1; D not certain. This CDR3 contains 15 residues. Germline assignment: CDR1 SGHRS and CDR2 YFSETQ. The V end lost 0 bases, the J end lost 8 bases, and 12 bases lay between the germline ends. This CDR3 is CASSLVGERYSPLHF. In DNA form, the CDR3 reads TGCGCCAGCAGCTTGGTTGGGGAACGCTATTCACCCCTCCACTTT.

The rearrangement uses TRBV3-1 (or the pseudogene TRBV3-2) and TRBJ1-6; weak D call: TRBD1 (6 bases). The germline V gene has CDR1 LGHDT and CDR2 YNNKEL (reference sequence). Trimming took off 6 bases at V and 6 bases at J, with 12 bases between the two ends. The CDR3 is 14 residues long. CDR3 in DNA: TGTGCCAGCAGGTCACAGGGTGGTAATTCACCCCTCCACTTT. Translated: CASRSQGGNSPLHF.

The sample holds one count of this clone. V gene TRBV4-3 combines with J gene TRBJ1-5; possible D gene TRBD1, 5 bases. Germline lookup yields CDR1 LGHNA and CDR2 YSLEER. Trimming stripped 0 bases from V and 3 bases from J, with 18 bases between. This CDR3 has 18 amino acids. The CDR3 here is CASSQDLFRQGPNQPQHF. For the CDR3, the DNA is TGCGCCAGCAGCCAAGATCTTTTTAGGCAGGGCCCCAATCAGCCCCAGCATTTT.

This chain joins TRBV4-1 and TRBJ1-5; weak D call: TRBD1 (6 bases). CDR1 and CDR2 from the germline V gene are MGHRA and YSYEKL. V lost 2 bases to trimming and J lost 3 bases, with 11 bases between them. This CDR3 contains 15 residues. Here the CDR3 DNA reads TGCGCCAGCAGCCAAATTCACAGGGACAATCAGCCCCAGCATTTT. It is translated as CASSQIHRDNQPQHF.

The J gene is TRBJ2-6, the V gene TRBV30; D is possibly TRBD1 (5 bases). V lost 7 bases, J lost 1 base, and 20 bases lay in between. Germline V lookup: CDR1 GTSNPN, CDR2 SVGIG (reference sequence). This CDR3 is built from 17 residues. In nucleotides, the CDR3 is TGTGCCTTGCGGTCTGTGACAGATCCTTCTGGGGCCAACGTCCTGACTTTC. Its translation: CALRSVTDPSGANVLTF.

The rearrangement uses TRBV29-1 and TRBJ1-5, with 9 bases matching TRBD1. Germline loops: CDR1 SQVTM, CDR2 ANQGSEA. Trimming cost V 6 bases and J 6 bases; bases outside gene matches: 15. The CDR3 is made up of 16 amino acids. Here the CDR3 DNA reads TGCAGCGTAGGGGACAGGGCGTACCCGGCACCTCAGCCCCAGCATTTT. This gives the protein CSVGDRAYPAPQPQHF. The full variable domain, its missing parts supplied by reference TRBV29-1 and TRBJ1-5, is SAVISQKPSRDICQRGTSLTIQCQVDSQVTMMFWYRQQPGQSLTLIATANQGSEATYESGFVIDKFPISRPNLTFSTLTVSNMSPEDSSIYLCSVGDRAYPAPQPQHFGDGTRLSIL.

The rearrangement links TRBV12-3 or TRBV12-4 to TRBJ2-7; possibly TRBD2 for D (6 bases). The CDR3 runs 13 residues. Trimming stripped 6 bases from V and 5 bases from J, with 14 bases between. CDR3 coding DNA: TGTGCCAGCAGGCGGGGACGGCTCGACGAGCAGTACTTC. It encodes CASRRGRLDEQYF.

V and J are TRBV19 and TRBJ1-4, with 8 bases aligning to TRBD1. There are 16 residues in the CDR3. Trimming removed 8 bases from V and 8 bases from J; junction bases left unmatched: 16. Germline CDR1 and CDR2: LNHDA and SQIVND (reference sequence). In nucleotides, the CDR3 is TGTGCCAGTTCCCCTACCCACAGGGGGGTGGGCGAAAAACTGTTTTTT. Residues: CASSPTHRGVGEKLFF.

The V call is TRBV15, the J call TRBJ1-2; 8 bases fit TRBD1. V shed 0 bases, J shed 3 bases, and the junction held 3 bases outside the gene matches. Germline V gene data show CDR1 as LNHNV and CDR2 as YYDKDF (reference sequence). This CDR3 contains 15 residues. CDR3 DNA sequence: TGTGCCACCAGCAGAGATGGGACAGGTGACTATGGCTACACCTTC. This translates into CATSRDGTGDYGYTF.

The chain carries TRBV4-1 and TRBJ1-6, with 8 bases lining up with TRBD1. With V trimmed by 4 bases and J by 0 bases, 5 bases remained unmatched. The germline gives CDR1 MGHRA, CDR2 YSYEKL. The CDR3 is 17 residues long. CDR3 protein: CASSRQTGGSYNSPLHF. CDR3 sequence (DNA): TGCGCCAGCAGCCGACAAACAGGGGGCTCCTATAATTCACCCCTCCACTTT.

The gene calls are TRBV2 and TRBJ1-2, with D tentatively TRBD1 (5 bases). Germline V gene lookup returns CDR1 SNHLY and CDR2 FYNNEI. Trimming removed 7 bases at V and 3 bases at J, with 21 bases between. This CDR3 has 16 amino acids. The CDR3 sequence is CASITTVLFADYGYTF. For the CDR3, the DNA is TGTGCCAGCATAACGACAGTATTATTTGCGGACTATGGCTACACCTTC.

The chain joins TRBV7-9 to TRBJ1-4; 10 nucleotides align to TRBD1. The CDR3 is 17 amino acids. V shed 2 bases and J 8 bases; nucleotides not matched to a gene: 11. Germline CDR1 and CDR2: SEHNR and FQNEAQ (reference sequence). As DNA, the CDR3 is TGTGCCAGCAGCTTAACCCCAACGGACAGGGGGAGGGAAAAACTGTTTTTT. It encodes CASSLTPTDRGREKLFF.

The CDR3 here is CASSSGPTGATNEKLFF. In DNA, the CDR3 is TGTGCCAGCAGTTCAGGACCAACCGGGGCAACTAATGAAAAACTGTTTTTT. This sequence joins TRBV5-6 and TRBJ1-4; D not resolved. In germline, CDR1 is SGHDT, CDR2 YYEEEE. Trimming took 5 bases from V and 0 from J, leaving 17 bases between them. The CDR3 spans 17 residues.

This chain links TRBV12-3 or TRBV12-4 with TRBJ1-1; D is possibly TRBD1 (5 bases). The CDR3 loop spans 11 amino acids. Trimming left V 5 bases short and J 14 bases short, with 15 bases between. CDR3 loop: CASSPLLDNFF. The CDR3 DNA sequence: TGTGCCAGCAGTCCCCTATTGGACAACTTCTTT.

This clone was detected once. CDR3 sequence: CSALTGGGYEQYF. The CDR3 DNA is TGCAGCGCCTTGACAGGGGGAGGCTACGAGCAGTACTTC. The chain joins TRBV29-1 to TRBJ2-7, with 9 bases aligning to TRBD1. The V and J ends lost 7 bases and 3 bases, in that order; junction bases with no gene match: 7. Germline V CDR1 and CDR2: SQVTM, ANQGSEA. The CDR3 is 13 amino acids.

The chain couples TRBV4-3 to TRBJ2-6; a weak D match, TRBD2 (6 bases). Per the germline V gene, CDR1 is LGHNA and CDR2 is YSLEER. Trimming pared 4 bases from V and 4 bases from J, leaving 17 bases between. The CDR3 runs 17 residues. In nucleotides, the CDR3 is TGCGCCAGCAGCCCCGGGGGACCTCTAGAAGGGGCCAACGTCCTGACTTTC. This encodes CASSPGGPLEGANVLTF.